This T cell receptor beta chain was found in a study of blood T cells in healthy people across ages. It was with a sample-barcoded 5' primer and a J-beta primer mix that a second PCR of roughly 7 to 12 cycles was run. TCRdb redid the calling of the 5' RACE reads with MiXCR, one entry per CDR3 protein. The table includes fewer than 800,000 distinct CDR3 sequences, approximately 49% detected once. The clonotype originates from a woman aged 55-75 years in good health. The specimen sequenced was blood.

This CDR3 reads CASSLVQTYGYTF. In DNA form, the CDR3 reads TGTGCCAGCAGCTTAGTCCAGACCTATGGCTACACCTTC. The V and J genes are TRBV7-2 and TRBJ1-2; unclear D gene. The V gene lost 1 base and the J gene lost 4 bases, with 7 bases spanning the gap. The CDR3 has 13 residues. Germline loops: CDR1 SGHTA, CDR2 FQGNSA. Full variable domain (missing parts from reference TRBV7-2 and TRBJ1-2): GAGVSQSPSNKVTEKGKDVELRCDPISGHTALYWYRQSLGQGLEFLIYFQGNSAPDKSGLPSDRFSAERTGGSVSTLTIQRTQQEDSAVYLCASSLVQTYGYTFGSGTRLTVV.